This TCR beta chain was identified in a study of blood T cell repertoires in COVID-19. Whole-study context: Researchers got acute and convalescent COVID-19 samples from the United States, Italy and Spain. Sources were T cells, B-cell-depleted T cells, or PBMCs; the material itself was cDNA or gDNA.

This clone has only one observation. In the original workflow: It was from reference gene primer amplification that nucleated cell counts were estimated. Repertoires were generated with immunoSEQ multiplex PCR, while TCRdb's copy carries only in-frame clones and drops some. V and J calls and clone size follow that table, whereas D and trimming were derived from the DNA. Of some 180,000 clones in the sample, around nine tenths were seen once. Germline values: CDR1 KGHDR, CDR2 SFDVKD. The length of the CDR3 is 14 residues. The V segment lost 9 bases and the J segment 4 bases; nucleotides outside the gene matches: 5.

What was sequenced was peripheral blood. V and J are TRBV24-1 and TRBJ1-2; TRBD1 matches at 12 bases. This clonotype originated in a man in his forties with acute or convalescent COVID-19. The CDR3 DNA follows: TGTGCCACCGTCCGGGACAGGGGGCTCTATGGCTACACCTTC. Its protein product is CATVRDRGLYGYTF.